The rows below give T cell receptor beta chains drawn from one sample of a study of Ad26.COV2.S vaccination and SARS-CoV-2 variants. The repertoire was sequenced with immunoSEQ multiplex PCR; TCRdb's copy has only in-frame clones and lacks some. The sample comprises 380,000 or so clones, roughly 85% of which are singletons, and around 7.4% rests with the top ten. The starting material was peripheral blood, obtained in a trial of Ad26.COV2.S vaccine versus placebo. These receptors all stem from a person aged 18-65 years who received the Ad26.COV2.S COVID-19 vaccine or a placebo. Both conserved end residues are part of each CDR3. The D gene is left open where the match is weak. A row's size may be missing; if present it is once, few, many or a size class.

cdr3_length,clone_size,v_call,d_call,j_call,cdr3_aa,cdr3_nt
15,-,TRBV7-9,TRBD1,TRBJ1-2,CASSLGAGGNYGYTF,TGTGCCAGCAGCTTAGGAGCAGGGGGTAACTATGGCTACACCTTC
16,-,TRBV25-1,TRBD1,TRBJ1-6,CASSDPPGQTNSPLHF,TGTGCCAGCAGTGACCCCCCGGGACAGACTAATTCACCCCTCCACTTT
14,-,TRBV19,-,TRBJ1-6,CASRGRLYNSPLHF,TGTGCCAGCCGCGGACGGTTGTATAATTCACCCCTCCACTTT
13,once,TRBV3-1/TRBV3-2,-,TRBJ2-1,CASSARVGNEQFF,TGTGCCAGCAGCGCCCGGGTCGGTAATGAGCAGTTCTTC
14,once,TRBV19,-,TRBJ1-2,CASRFGTGPAGYTF,TGTGCCAGTCGGTTCGGGACGGGTCCGGCGGGCTACACCTTC
17,-,TRBV19,TRBD1,TRBJ2-4,CASSFQSTGGHGNIQYF,TGTGCCAGTAGTTTCCAATCGACAGGGGGCCACGGAAACATTCAGTACTTC
14,-,TRBV20-1,TRBD1,TRBJ2-1,CSASDRVRDNEQFF,TGCAGTGCTAGTGACAGGGTCCGTGACAATGAGCAGTTCTTC
14,-,TRBV11-3,-,TRBJ2-7,CASSPDTDSYEQYF,TGTGCCAGCAGCCCGGACACCGACTCCTACGAGCAGTACTTC
16,-,TRBV7-2,TRBD1,TRBJ1-2,CASSWDRGKTNYGYTF,TGTGCCAGCAGCTGGGACAGGGGCAAAACTAACTATGGCTACACCTTC
16,-,TRBV5-1,-,TRBJ2-7,CASSLRTGSFGDEQYF,TGCGCCAGCAGCTTGAGGACGGGATCCTTTGGGGACGAGCAGTACTTC
16,-,TRBV25-1,TRBD1,TRBJ1-2,CASSVPGTGANYGYTF,TGTGCCAGCAGTGTTCCCGGGACAGGAGCTAACTATGGCTACACCTTC
13,-,TRBV7-9,-,TRBJ2-5,CASSLATLETQYF,TGTGCCAGCAGCTTAGCGACCCTTGAGACCCAGTACTTC
16,-,TRBV15,-,TRBJ2-7,CATSKGGNRVHYEQYF,TGTGCCACCAGCAAGGGGGGCAACAGGGTTCACTACGAGCAGTACTTC
13,once,TRBV18,-,TRBJ1-2,CASSPEGGDGYTF,TGTGCCAGCTCCCCCGAGGGGGGAGATGGCTACACCTTC
14,once,TRBV4-1,-,TRBJ1-6,CASSQIGANSPLHF,TGCGCCAGCAGCCAGATTGGGGCCAATTCACCCCTCCACTTT
16,-,TRBV3-1/TRBV3-2,TRBD2,TRBJ2-7,CASSWGGTSGTYEQYF,TGTGCCAGCAGCTGGGGGGGGACTAGCGGAACCTACGAGCAGTACTTC
14,few,TRBV4-3,-,TRBJ2-7,CASSPYPTALEQYF,TGCGCCAGCAGCCCCTACCCGACGGCTTTGGAGCAGTACTTC
16,-,TRBV4-3,-,TRBJ2-1,CASSQGRGPSYNEQFF,TGCGCCAGCAGCCAAGGGAGGGGCCCCTCCTACAATGAGCAGTTCTTC